A single sample is the source of the 27 T cell receptor beta chains below, sequenced in a study of T cells in Graves' hyperthyroidism and ophthalmopathy. RNA transcripts served as the template for amplifying TCR beta CDR3 regions. The HTBI primer set served for first-round RT-PCR of the TCR CDR3. TCRdb called the multiplex PCR reads again in MiXCR, with one record for every CDR3 protein. Here the sample spans fewer than 650,000 distinct CDR3 sequences, 35% to 50% being singletons. What was sequenced was peripheral blood or thyroid tissue (not recorded which). The receptors stem from an adult woman with Graves' disease, either hyperthyroidism or ophthalmopathy (not recorded which).

The chain couples TRBV10-3 to TRBJ1-6; 11 bases agree with TRBD1. The CDR3 sequence is 14 residues long. The germline gives CDR1 ENHRY, CDR2 SYGVKD. The V segment lost 10 bases and the J segment 8 bases; nucleotides outside the gene matches: 7. For the CDR3, the DNA is TGTGCCACCGGACCGGGACAGGGGGATTCACCCCTCCACTTT. Its protein product is CATGPGQGDSPLHF.

This clonotype was counted at least ten times. V and J are TRBV20-1 and TRBJ2-7; no firm D call. Per germline, CDR1 DFQATT and CDR2 SNEGSKA (reference sequence). Trimming removed 4 bases from V and 0 bases from J, with 13 bases in between. This CDR3 has 14 residues. The CDR3 bases are TGCAGTGCTAACTCAGGACGCAGCTCCTACGAGCAGTACTTC. As protein: CSANSGRSSYEQYF.

This clonotype was picked up many times. CDR3 coding DNA: TGTGCCAGCAGCTTATTTTGGGGGTCCAAGGAGAGCGAGCAGTACTTC. Its protein product is CASSLFWGSKESEQYF. J is TRBJ2-7 and V is TRBV7-2; TRBD1 or TRBD2 may be the D gene (5 bases each). Between the trimmed V and J ends, which lost 2 bases and 6 bases, there was a span of 20 bases. The germline V gene has CDR1 SGHTA and CDR2 FQGNSA. The CDR3 is made up of 16 amino acids.

The chain links TRBV29-1 to TRBJ2-7; 8 bases align to TRBD1. The germline V gene encodes CDR1 SQVTM and CDR2 ANQGSEA. The CDR3 length is 14 residues. V was pared by 3 bases and J by 4 bases, with 8 bases of the junction left unmatched. The CDR3 reads CSVDRQGLGYEQYF. The CDR3 DNA is TGCAGCGTTGATCGACAGGGGTTGGGGTACGAGCAGTACTTC.

V is TRBV19 and J is TRBJ1-2, with 9 bases matching TRBD1. V was pared by 6 bases and J by 7 bases, with 15 bases of the junction left unmatched. The CDR3 is 16 residues long. Germline V gene sequence: CDR1 LNHDA, CDR2 SQIVND (reference sequence). In DNA, the CDR3 is TGTGCCAGTAGGACGGGGAGAGGAAACAGGGGGCTTGGCTACACCTTC. Its protein is CASRTGRGNRGLGYTF.

This clonotype was picked up many times. The chain links TRBV7-8 to TRBJ1-3; no firm D call. The V end was cut by 7 bases, the J end by 0 bases, with 19 bases between. Germline V gene sequence: CDR1 SGHVS, CDR2 FQNEAQ. This CDR3 region has 17 residues. The CDR3 coding sequence is TGTGCCAGCATACCGTCCCTGAGAGGCAACTCTGGAAACACCATATATTTT. Protein sequence: CASIPSLRGNSGNTIYF.

This chain connects TRBV7-8 to TRBJ2-5, with 7 bases lining up with TRBD1. The CDR3 sequence is 19 residues long. The junction had 21 bases not matched to a gene; V was cut back by 1 base and J by 7 bases. The germline gives CDR1 SGHVS, CDR2 FQNEAQ. The CDR3 DNA sequence: TGTGCCAGCAGCTTAGGTCCATTGGGACAGCTGGACACCTCCGGGACCCAGTACTTC. Translating gives CASSLGPLGQLDTSGTQYF.

This clonotype was recorded at least ten times. The chain recombines TRBV9 with TRBJ2-5, with D uncertain. Germline CDR1 is SGDLS and CDR2 is YYNGEE. V was shortened by 0 bases and J by 5 bases, with 5 bases between the two germline ends. This CDR3 comprises 12 residues. CDR3 protein: CASSVEGETQYF. The DNA of the CDR3 is TGTGCCAGCAGCGTAGAAGGGGAGACCCAGTACTTC.

The V gene is TRBV6-5, the J gene TRBJ1-6, with TRBD1 as a possible D gene (5 bases). Germline V CDR1 and CDR2: MNHEY, SVGAGI. V was clipped by 3 bases and J by 7 bases, with 22 bases between them. The CDR3 has 18 amino acids. CDR3 sequence (DNA): TGTGCCAGCAGTTATGACAGAAAACCTAACGGGAGAAATTCACCCCTCCACTTT. It is translated as CASSYDRKPNGRNSPLHF.

The chain couples TRBV10-3 to TRBJ1-5, with 7 bases matching TRBD1. The V segment lost 10 bases and the J segment 7 bases; nucleotides outside the gene matches: 16. This CDR3 contains 15 residues. The germline V gene encodes CDR1 ENHRY and CDR2 SYGVKD. CDR3 DNA: TGTGCCAGCAACACTAGACAGGGTAGAGGGCAGCCCCAGCATTTT. This translates into CASNTRQGRGQPQHF.

This clonotype was counted at least ten times. CDR3 coding DNA: TGTGCCAGCAGATTGGGGGGCATCGGCTCCTACGAGCAGTACTTC. Protein product: CASRLGGIGSYEQYF. The V and J genes are TRBV2 and TRBJ2-7; either TRBD1 or TRBD2 may supply D (6 bases each). The germline V gene encodes CDR1 SNHLY and CDR2 FYNNEI. Trimming cost V 6 bases and J 0 bases, with 15 bases left between them. This CDR3 contains 15 residues.

This clonotype occurred many times. The chain combines TRBV6-2 or TRBV6-3 with TRBJ1-5, with D perhaps TRBD1 (6 bases). V was pared by 2 bases and J by 4 bases, with 18 bases between. The CDR3 covers 17 residues. CDR1 and CDR2 (germline): MNHEY, SVGEGT. The CDR3 DNA follows: TGTGCCAGCAGTTACGGTGGACAGCCAACGGGTAATCAGCCCCAGCATTTT. This encodes CASSYGGQPTGNQPQHF.

This clonotype was detected ten times or more. V gene TRBV10-3 combines with J gene TRBJ1-3; 8 positions agree with TRBD1. The CDR3 is 13 residues long. Losses at the gene ends were 6 bases for V and 7 bases for J; bases not matched to a gene: 5. CDR1 ENHRY and CDR2 SYGVKD come from the germline V gene. The chain's CDR3 is CAIRGGQGNTIYF. The DNA for the CDR3 is TGTGCCATCAGGGGAGGACAGGGTAACACCATATATTTT.

The chain couples TRBV6-1 to TRBJ1-1; unclear D gene. The CDR3 has 13 amino acids. CDR1 and CDR2 (germline): MNHNS, SASEGT. The V and J ends lost 7 bases and 0 bases respectively, with 9 bases between them. Written as DNA, the CDR3 is TGTGCCAGCATCTGGACTCTGAACACTGAAGCTTTCTTT. This codes for CASIWTLNTEAFF.

With regard to this clonotype: In this CDR3 the conserved last residue, phenylalanine or tryptophan, is missing, so a read error is likely. The chain uses TRBV3-1 and TRBJ1-1; no reliable D call. The V end lost 7 bases, the J end lost 9 bases, and 12 bases lay between the germline ends. This CDR3 has 11 residues. Germline CDR1 is LGHDT and CDR2 is YNNKEL (reference sequence). CDR3 sequence: CASTSGAKAFS. CDR3 DNA sequence: TGTGCCAGCACTTCAGGTGCGAAAGCTTTCTCT.

This clonotype has just a few counts. V gene TRBV6-2 or TRBV6-3 combines with J gene TRBJ2-7, with D possibly TRBD2 on 5 matching bases. The CDR3 totals 14 residues. Germline-derived CDR1 and CDR2 are MNHEY and SVGEGT. V lost 2 bases and J 1 base, leaving 9 bases between the germline ends. CDR3 in DNA: TGTGCCAGCAGTTACATGAGGGCTTCCTACGAGCAGTACTTC. This codes for CASSYMRASYEQYF.

J is TRBJ2-6 and V is TRBV7-6; TRBD1 matches 8 bases. The J segment lost 4 bases and the V segment lost 6 bases, leaving 11 bases of the junction unmatched. The CDR3 has 17 residues. Germline CDR1 and CDR2: SGHVS and FNYEAQ. The CDR3, as DNA: TGTGCCAGCAGATTGGGACAGGTTGGCACCGGGGCCAACGTCCTGACTTTC. Its protein product is CASRLGQVGTGANVLTF.

The count of this clonotype is one. A much larger clone differs from this one at a single base, so this may be a read error. The J gene is TRBJ2-5, the V gene TRBV2; TRBD1 matches 10 bases. CDR1 and CDR2 (germline): SNHLY, FYNNEI. V shed 4 bases, J shed 5 bases, and the junction held 7 bases outside the gene matches. The CDR3 is 15 amino acids. CDR3 sequence: CASSARTGGRETQYF. For the CDR3, the DNA is TGTGCCAGCAGTGCAAGGACAGGGGGAAGGGAGACCCAGTACTTC. The full variable domain, rest sourced from reference TRBV2 and TRBJ2-5, is EPEVTQTPSHQVTQMGQEVILRCVPISNHLYFYWYRQILGQKVEFLVSFYNNEISEKSEIFDDQFSVERPDGSNFTLKIRSTKLEDSAMYFCASSARTGGRETQYFGPGTRLLVL.

In its sample, this clonotype was seen many times. V usage is TRBV2 and J usage is TRBJ2-2; no clear D. Deletions cut 5 bases from V and 7 bases from J, with 8 bases between. Germline CDR1 is SNHLY and CDR2 is FYNNEI. This CDR3 contains 12 residues. CDR3 nucleotide sequence: TGTGCCAGCAGTACTGAGGTCGGGGAGCTGTTTTTT. It encodes CASSTEVGELFF.

About this clonotype itself: Given a much more abundant clone one base away, this may be a read error. The rearrangement uses TRBV12-3 or TRBV12-4 and TRBJ2-7; TRBD2 matches at 7 bases. The CDR3 consists of 13 residues. The CDR3 sequence is CAISNRGSGEQYF. Written as DNA, the CDR3 is TGTGCCATCAGTAATCGCGGGAGCGGAGAGCAGTACTTC.

Ten or more counts support this clonotype. The rearrangement uses TRBV7-9 and TRBJ1-2; TRBD1 matches at 8 bases. From germline, CDR1 is SEHNR and CDR2 FQNEAQ (reference sequence). The V segment lost 5 bases and the J segment 5 bases; nucleotides outside the gene matches: 4. The CDR3 runs 13 residues. In DNA, the CDR3 is TGTGCCAGCAGCCACGGACAGGGTTATGGCTACACCTTC. Its translation: CASSHGQGYGYTF.

The chain uses TRBV14 and TRBJ1-2; 9 bases map to TRBD1. J gave up 7 bases and V 6 bases, and 9 bases lay outside the gene matches. The germline V gene encodes CDR1 SGHDN and CDR2 FVKESK. The CDR3 is 14 residues long. The CDR3 region is CASRGVQGASGYTF. The CDR3 region has the DNA TGTGCCAGCAGAGGGGTACAGGGGGCTTCTGGCTACACCTTC.

This clonotype was observed at least ten times. The chain is built from TRBV11-2 and TRBJ2-5; possibly TRBD2 for D (6 bases). CDR3 length: 16 residues. Per germline, CDR1 SGHAT and CDR2 FQNNGV. The ends were cut back, 8 bases at V and 4 bases at J, with 23 bases in the middle. In nucleotides, the CDR3 is TGTGCCAGCGGAACCGGCTTGGCGGGGAGAGGAGAGACCCAGTACTTC. This sequence encodes CASGTGLAGRGETQYF. Supplemented by reference TRBV11-2 and TRBJ2-5, the full variable domain reads EAGVAQSPRYKIIEKRQSVAFWCNPISGHATLYWYQQILGQGPKLLIQFQNNGVVDDSQLPKDRFSAERLKGVDSTLKIQPAKLEDSAVYLCASGTGLAGRGETQYFGPGTRLLVL.

The chain couples TRBV7-2 to TRBJ2-7, with D perhaps matching TRBD1 or TRBD2 (5 bases each). The V gene lost 8 bases and the J gene lost 0 bases, with 8 bases spanning the gap. This CDR3 comprises 12 residues. The germline V gene encodes CDR1 SGHTA and CDR2 FQGNSA. CDR3 protein: CASGTSSYEQYF. CDR3 in DNA: TGTGCCAGCGGGACCAGCTCCTACGAGCAGTACTTC.

The CDR3 is CASSHSGNTGELFF. The CDR3 DNA sequence: TGTGCCAGCAGCCATAGCGGAAACACCGGGGAGCTGTTTTTT. The chain uses TRBV7-7 and TRBJ2-2, with D possibly being TRBD2 (6 bases). The V end lost 5 bases, the J end lost 2 bases, and 9 bases lay between the germline ends. CDR1 is SSHAT, CDR2 FNYEAQ, per germline (reference sequence). The CDR3 totals 14 residues.

This clonotype was counted at least ten times. The rearrangement joins TRBV4-1 to TRBJ1-2; TRBD1 aligns across 10 bases. The junction had 7 bases not matched to a gene; V was cut back by 3 bases and J by 3 bases. The CDR3 spans 16 residues. From germline, CDR1 is MGHRA and CDR2 YSYEKL. CDR3 region: CASSQPVGQGHYGYTF. The CDR3 DNA is TGCGCCAGCAGCCAGCCTGTGGGACAGGGGCACTATGGCTACACCTTC.

The J gene is TRBJ1-2, the V gene TRBV27, with D possibly TRBD1 on 5 matching bases. This CDR3 has 15 residues. With 5 bases removed from V and 8 bases from J, the gap between germline ends came to 21 bases. Germline loops: CDR1 MNHEY, CDR2 SMNVEV (reference sequence). CDR3 residues: CASSPGRQTGGGYTF. DNA of the CDR3: TGTGCCAGCAGTCCTGGCCGACAGACCGGGGGGGGCTACACCTTC.